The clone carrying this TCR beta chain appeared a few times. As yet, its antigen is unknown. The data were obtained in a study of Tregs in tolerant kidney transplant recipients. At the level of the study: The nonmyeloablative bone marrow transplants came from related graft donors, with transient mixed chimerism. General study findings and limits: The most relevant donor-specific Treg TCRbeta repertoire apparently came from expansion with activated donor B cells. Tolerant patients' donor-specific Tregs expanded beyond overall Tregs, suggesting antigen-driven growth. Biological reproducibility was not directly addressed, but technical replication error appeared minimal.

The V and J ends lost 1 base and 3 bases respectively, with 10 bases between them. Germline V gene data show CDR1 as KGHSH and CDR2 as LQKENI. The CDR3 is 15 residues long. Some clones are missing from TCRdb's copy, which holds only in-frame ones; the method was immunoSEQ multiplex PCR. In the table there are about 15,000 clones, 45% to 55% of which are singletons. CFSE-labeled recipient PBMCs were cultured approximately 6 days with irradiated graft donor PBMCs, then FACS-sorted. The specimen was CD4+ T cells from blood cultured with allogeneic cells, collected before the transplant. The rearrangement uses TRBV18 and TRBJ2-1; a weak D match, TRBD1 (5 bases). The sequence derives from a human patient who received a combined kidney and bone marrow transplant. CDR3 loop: CASSPRGSYYNEQFF. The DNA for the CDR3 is TGTGCCAGCTCACCACGGGGCAGCTACTACAATGAGCAGTTCTTC.